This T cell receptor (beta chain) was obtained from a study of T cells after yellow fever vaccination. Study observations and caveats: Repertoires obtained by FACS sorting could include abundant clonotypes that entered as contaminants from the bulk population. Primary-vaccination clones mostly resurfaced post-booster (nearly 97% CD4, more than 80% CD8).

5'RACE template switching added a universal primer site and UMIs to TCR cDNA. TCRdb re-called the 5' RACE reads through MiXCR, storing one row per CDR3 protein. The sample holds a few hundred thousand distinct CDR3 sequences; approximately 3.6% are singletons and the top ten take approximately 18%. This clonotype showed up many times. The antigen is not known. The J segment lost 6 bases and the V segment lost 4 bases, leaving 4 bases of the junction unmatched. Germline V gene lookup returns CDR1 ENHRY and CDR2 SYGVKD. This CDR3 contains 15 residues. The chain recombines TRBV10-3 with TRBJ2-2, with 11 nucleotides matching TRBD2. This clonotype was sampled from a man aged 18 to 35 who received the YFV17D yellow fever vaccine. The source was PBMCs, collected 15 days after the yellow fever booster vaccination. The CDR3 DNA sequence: TGTGCCATCAGTGTAACTAGCGGGGGAGCCGGGGAGCTGTTTTTT. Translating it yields CAISVTSGGAGELFF.